What follows are 12 T cell receptor beta chains derived from one specimen sequenced in a study of breast tumors, draining lymph nodes, adjacent tissues. TCRdb ran MiXCR on the multiplex PCR reads and lists one entry per CDR3 protein. The sample records over 150,000 distinct CDR3 sequences, 31% being singletons. The lymph nodes were axillary draining lymph nodes from breast cancer patients. Sequencing input: axillary lymph node tissue. These receptors were obtained from a female donor with breast cancer. Some clones in this sample may be carry-over from other donors' samples.

This clonotype was seen ten or more times. This chain joins TRBV10-3 and TRBJ2-3, with D possibly being TRBD2 (7 bases). The germline gives CDR1 ENHRY, CDR2 SYGVKD. CDR3 length: 16 amino acids. The germline V and J ends were trimmed by 4 bases and 3 bases, with 17 bases remaining between them. CDR3 sequence: CAISGGLGGSTDTQYF. The DNA for the CDR3 is TGTGCCATCAGTGGGGGGCTCGGGGGGTCAACAGATACGCAGTATTTT.

Many counts were recorded for this clonotype. V and J are TRBV7-9 and TRBJ2-3; a possible D gene is TRBD1 (6 bases). The CDR3 totals 13 residues. With 8 bases removed from V and 2 bases from J, the gap between germline ends came to 11 bases. The germline V gene encodes CDR1 SEHNR and CDR2 FQNEAQ (reference sequence). The CDR3 reads CASLGQFTDTQYF. The DNA of the CDR3 is TGTGCCAGCCTTGGACAGTTCACAGATACGCAGTATTTT.

In this sample, this clonotype turned up many times. The chain has TRBV18 and TRBJ1-6; possibly TRBD1 for D (5 bases). From germline, CDR1 is KGHSH and CDR2 LQKENI. CDR3 size: 14 residues. V lost 5 bases to trimming and J lost 5 bases, with 10 bases between them. CDR3 loop: CASSEGPNNSPLHF. As DNA, the CDR3 is TGTGCCAGCTCAGAGGGACCGAATAATTCACCCCTCCACTTT.

The sample holds many counts of this clonotype. V is TRBV4-1 and J is TRBJ1-4, with 11 bases that match TRBD1. The germline gives CDR1 MGHRA, CDR2 YSYEKL. CDR3 length: 15 residues. V lost 1 base, J lost 8 bases, and 3 bases stayed unmatched. CDR3 loop: CASSQAGTGGEKLFF. CDR3 nucleotide sequence: TGCGCCAGCAGCCAAGCCGGGACAGGGGGAGAAAAACTGTTTTTT.

The table lists this clonotype with many counts. The chain employs TRBV11-2 and TRBJ2-7, with D perhaps given as TRBD1 or TRBD2 (6 bases each). The CDR3 has 16 amino acids. Trimming stripped 5 bases from V and 2 bases from J, with 19 bases between. Germline V CDR1 and CDR2: SGHAT, FQNNGV. CDR3: CASSPGAGTPAYEQYF. The CDR3 DNA is TGTGCCAGCAGCCCCGGGGCGGGGACACCAGCCTACGAGCAGTACTTC. Drawing the rest from reference TRBV11-2 and TRBJ2-7, the complete variable domain is EAGVAQSPRYKIIEKRQSVAFWCNPISGHATLYWYQQILGQGPKLLIQFQNNGVVDDSQLPKDRFSAERLKGVDSTLKIQPAKLEDSAVYLCASSPGAGTPAYEQYFGPGTRLTVT.

This clonotype appeared many times. V is TRBV5-1 and J is TRBJ2-1, with TRBD2 matching over 9 bases. The CDR3 runs to 16 residues. V lost 4 bases and J lost 4; bases outside the gene matches: 9. Germline V gives CDR1 SGHRS, CDR2 YFSETQ. The CDR3 reads CASSNIGRGGYNEQFF. The CDR3 DNA follows: TGCGCCAGCAGCAACATAGGGCGGGGGGGATACAATGAGCAGTTCTTC.

The table lists this clonotype with a count of one. The chain recombines TRBV24-1 with TRBJ2-5, with TRBD2 identical over 8 bases. This CDR3 comprises 16 residues. Germline V lookup: CDR1 KGHDR, CDR2 SFDVKD. V lost 7 bases and J lost 1; bases outside the gene matches: 10. The CDR3 region has the DNA TGTGCCACCAGCGTTCAAAGCGGGGGTACCCAAGAGACCCAGTACTTC. Its protein is CATSVQSGGTQETQYF.

This clonotype was seen a few times. The V and J genes are TRBV9 and TRBJ2-1; 9 positions match TRBD1. The CDR3 covers 15 residues. The germline gives CDR1 SGDLS, CDR2 YYNGEE. The V segment lost 4 bases and the J segment 8 bases; nucleotides outside the gene matches: 10. CDR3 coding DNA: TGTGCCAGCAGCCCCCGGGACAGGGTTTGGGATGAGCAGTTCTTC. Translated: CASSPRDRVWDEQFF.

On this clonotype itself: One base away lies a much larger clone, so this may be a sequencing read error. The gene calls are TRBV20-1 and TRBJ2-3; 7 bases are shared with TRBD1. Germline loops: CDR1 DFQATT, CDR2 SNEGSKA (reference sequence). V shed 3 bases, J shed 0 bases, and the junction held 9 bases outside the gene matches. This CDR3 region has 16 residues. The CDR3 DNA reads TGCAGTGCTAGGGAACCGGGACAGTATAGCACAGATACGCAGTATTTT. Translation: CSAREPGQYSTDTQYF.

As regards this clonotype: The junction shows a germline mismatch at one end, possibly a read error. For the CDR3, the DNA is TGCGGCGTTCAAGATCACCTAGCGGGAGGAACCTACGAGCAGTACTTC. Translation gives CGVQDHLAGGTYEQYF. V usage is TRBV29-1 and J usage is TRBJ2-7; 11 nucleotides align to TRBD2. The length of the CDR3 is 16 residues. CDR1 SQVTM and CDR2 ANQGSEA come from the germline V gene.

The sample holds many counts of this clonotype. V and J are TRBV7-3 and TRBJ2-7, with D unresolved. This CDR3 spans 13 amino acids. Per the germline V gene, CDR1 is SGHTA and CDR2 is FQGTGA. V lost 4 bases to trimming and J lost 5 bases, with 12 bases between them. The DNA of the CDR3 is TGTGCCAGCAGCTATTCAATTTACGACGAGCAGTACTTC. This sequence encodes CASSYSIYDEQYF.

This clonotype occurred many times. The gene calls are TRBV6-1 and TRBJ2-5; D is perhaps TRBD1 or TRBD2 (6 bases each). There are 15 residues in the CDR3. Germline CDR1 and CDR2: MNHNS and SASEGT. V gave up 7 bases and J gave up 4 bases, with 19 bases separating them. The CDR3 region has the DNA TGTGCCAGCAACGGGGGTTCGGGGGCGCGAGAGACCCAGTACTTC. It specifies CASNGGSGARETQYF.